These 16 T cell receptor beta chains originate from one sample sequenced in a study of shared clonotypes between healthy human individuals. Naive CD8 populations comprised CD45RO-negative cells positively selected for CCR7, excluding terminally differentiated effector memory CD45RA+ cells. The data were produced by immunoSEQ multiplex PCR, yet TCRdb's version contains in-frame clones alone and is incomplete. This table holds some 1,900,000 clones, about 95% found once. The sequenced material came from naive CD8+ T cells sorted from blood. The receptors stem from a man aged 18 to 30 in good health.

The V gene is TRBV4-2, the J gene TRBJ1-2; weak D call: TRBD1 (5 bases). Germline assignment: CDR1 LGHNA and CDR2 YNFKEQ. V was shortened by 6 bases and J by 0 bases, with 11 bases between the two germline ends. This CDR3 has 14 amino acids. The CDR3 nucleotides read TGTGCCAGCAGTCATACAGGCGCTAACTATGGCTACACCTTC. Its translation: CASSHTGANYGYTF.

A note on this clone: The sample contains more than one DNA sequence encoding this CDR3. CDR3: CASSQGTGGQETQYF. Written as DNA, the CDR3 is TGCGCCAGCAGCCAGGGGACGGGGGGGCAAGAGACCCAGTACTTC. The V and J genes are TRBV4-1 and TRBJ2-5; 8 bases line up with TRBD2. CDR1 MGHRA and CDR2 YSYEKL come from the germline V gene. This CDR3 contains 15 residues. V gave up 3 bases and J gave up 2 bases; unmatched junction bases: 5.

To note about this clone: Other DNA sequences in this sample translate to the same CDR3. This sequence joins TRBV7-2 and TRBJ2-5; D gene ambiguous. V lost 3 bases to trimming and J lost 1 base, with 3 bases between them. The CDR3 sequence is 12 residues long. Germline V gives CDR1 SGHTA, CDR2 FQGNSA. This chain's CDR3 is CASSLLQETQYF. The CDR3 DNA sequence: TGTGCCAGCAGCTTGCTCCAAGAGACCCAGTACTTC.

The CDR3 nucleotides are TGTGCCAGCTCATCCCGGACTAGCGGGGAGTTTCCCTACGAGCAGTACTTC. As protein: CASSSRTSGEFPYEQYF. The chain couples TRBV18 to TRBJ2-7; TRBD2 matches 12 bases. Germline CDR1 and CDR2: KGHSH and LQKENI. With 5 bases clipped from V and 2 bases from J, the junction kept 10 bases outside the gene matches. There are 17 residues in the CDR3.

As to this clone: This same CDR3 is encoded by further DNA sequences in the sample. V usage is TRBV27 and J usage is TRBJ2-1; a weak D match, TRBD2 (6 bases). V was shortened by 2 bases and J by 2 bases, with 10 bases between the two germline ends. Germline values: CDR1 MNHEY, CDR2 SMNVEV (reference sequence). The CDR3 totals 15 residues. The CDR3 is CASSLGGVPYNEQFF. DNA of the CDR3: TGTGCCAGCAGTTTAGGCGGGGTTCCCTACAATGAGCAGTTCTTC.

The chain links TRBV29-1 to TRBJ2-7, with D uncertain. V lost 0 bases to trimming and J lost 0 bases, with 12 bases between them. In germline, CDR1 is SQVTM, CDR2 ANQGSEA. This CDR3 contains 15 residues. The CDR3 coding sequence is TGCAGCGTTGAAGATCCCCAGGCGCTCTCCTACGAGCAGTACTTC. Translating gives CSVEDPQALSYEQYF.

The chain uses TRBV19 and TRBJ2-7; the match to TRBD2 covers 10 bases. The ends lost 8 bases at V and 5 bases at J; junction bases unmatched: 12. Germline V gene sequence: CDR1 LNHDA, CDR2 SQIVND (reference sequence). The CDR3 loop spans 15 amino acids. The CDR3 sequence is CASGRQREGLDEQYF. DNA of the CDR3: TGTGCCAGTGGTAGGCAGCGGGAGGGCCTGGACGAGCAGTACTTC.

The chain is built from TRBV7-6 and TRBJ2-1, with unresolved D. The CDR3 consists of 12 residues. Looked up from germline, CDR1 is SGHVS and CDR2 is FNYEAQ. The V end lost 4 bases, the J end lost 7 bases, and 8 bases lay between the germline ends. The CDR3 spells CASSSLENEQFF. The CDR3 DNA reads TGTGCCAGCAGCTCCCTGGAGAATGAGCAGTTCTTC.

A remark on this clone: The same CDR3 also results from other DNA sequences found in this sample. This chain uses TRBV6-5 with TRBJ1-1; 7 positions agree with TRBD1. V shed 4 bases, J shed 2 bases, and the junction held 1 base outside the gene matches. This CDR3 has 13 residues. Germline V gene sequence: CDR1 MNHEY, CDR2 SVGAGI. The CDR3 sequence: CASSWTGNTEAFF. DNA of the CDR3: TGTGCCAGCAGTTGGACAGGAAACACTGAAGCTTTCTTT.

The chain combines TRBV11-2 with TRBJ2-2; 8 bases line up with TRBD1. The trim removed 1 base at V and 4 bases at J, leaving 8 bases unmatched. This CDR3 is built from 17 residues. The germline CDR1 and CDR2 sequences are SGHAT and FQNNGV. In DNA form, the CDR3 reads TGTGCCAGCAGCTTAGGGGCAGGGGGCTCCTTCACCGGGGAGCTGTTTTTT. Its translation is CASSLGAGGSFTGELFF. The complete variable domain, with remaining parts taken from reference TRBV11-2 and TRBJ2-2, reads EAGVAQSPRYKIIEKRQSVAFWCNPISGHATLYWYQQILGQGPKLLIQFQNNGVVDDSQLPKDRFSAERLKGVDSTLKIQPAKLEDSAVYLCASSLGAGGSFTGELFFGEGSRLTVL.

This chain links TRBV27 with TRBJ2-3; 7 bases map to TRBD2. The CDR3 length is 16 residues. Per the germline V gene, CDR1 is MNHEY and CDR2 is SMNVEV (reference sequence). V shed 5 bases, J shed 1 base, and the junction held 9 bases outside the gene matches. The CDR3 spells CASSTGTTRRTDTQYF. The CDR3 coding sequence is TGTGCCAGCAGTACCGGGACTACCAGACGCACAGATACGCAGTATTTT.

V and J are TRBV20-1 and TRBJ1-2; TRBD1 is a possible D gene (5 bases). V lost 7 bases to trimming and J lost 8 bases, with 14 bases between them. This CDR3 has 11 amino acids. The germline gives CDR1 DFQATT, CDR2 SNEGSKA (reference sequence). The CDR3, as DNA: TGCAGTGGGAGACAGCCGCGGGGCTACACCTTC. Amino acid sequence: CSGRQPRGYTF.

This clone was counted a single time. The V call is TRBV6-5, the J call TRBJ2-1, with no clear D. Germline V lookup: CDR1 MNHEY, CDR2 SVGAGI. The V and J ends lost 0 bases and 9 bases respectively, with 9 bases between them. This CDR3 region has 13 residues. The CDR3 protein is CASSYSNVAEQFF. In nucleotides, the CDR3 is TGTGCCAGCAGTTACTCGAACGTCGCTGAGCAGTTCTTC.

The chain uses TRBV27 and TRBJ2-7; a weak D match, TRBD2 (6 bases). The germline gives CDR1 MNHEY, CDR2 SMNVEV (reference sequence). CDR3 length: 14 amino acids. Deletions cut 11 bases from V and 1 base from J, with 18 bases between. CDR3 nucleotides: TGTGCCTCTGCGTTACGGGGGAGGTCCTACGAGCAGTACTTC. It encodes CASALRGRSYEQYF.

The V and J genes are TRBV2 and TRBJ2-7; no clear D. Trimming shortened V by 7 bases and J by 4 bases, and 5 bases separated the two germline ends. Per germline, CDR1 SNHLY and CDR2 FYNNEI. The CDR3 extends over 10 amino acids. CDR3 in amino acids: CASMKYEQYF. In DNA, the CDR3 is TGTGCCAGCATGAAGTACGAGCAGTACTTC.

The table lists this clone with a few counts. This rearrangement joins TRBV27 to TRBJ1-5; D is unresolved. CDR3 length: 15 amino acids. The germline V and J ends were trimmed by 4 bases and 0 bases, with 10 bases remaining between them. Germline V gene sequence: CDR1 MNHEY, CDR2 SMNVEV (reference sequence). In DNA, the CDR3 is TGTGCCAGCAGTTCTGCCCTATATAGCAATCAGCCCCAGCATTTT. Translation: CASSSALYSNQPQHF.